This TCR beta chain stems from a study of human T cells and chemical hapten exposure. This sample's time point: patch test 3, about 24 weeks after DPC sensitization. Treatment meaning: therapeutic diphenylcyclopropenone sensitization with weekly scalp DPC. Blood was drawn before each patch test was applied. Per the germline V gene, CDR1 is MGHRA and CDR2 is YSYEKL. The CDR3 is 14 residues long. Trimming removed 4 bases from V and 1 base from J, with 10 bases in between. One entry per CDR3 protein results from TCRdb running MiXCR on the RACE reads. The data contain about 90,000 distinct CDR3 sequences, 11% of them singletons.

J is TRBJ1-1 and V is TRBV4-1; D not resolved. Sequencing was performed on whole blood, taken in connection with sensitization to the hapten diphenylcyclopropenone (DPC). This clonotype was obtained from a woman in her 30s with alopecia areata. Some clones in this sample may be carry-over from other donors' samples. The chain's CDR3 is CASSPFLENTEAFF. The CDR3 coding sequence is TGCGCCAGCAGCCCCTTTCTTGAGAACACTGAAGCTTTCTTT.